This passage covers 28 T cell receptor beta chains from one sample sequenced in a study of beta chain features in type 1 diabetes. Study outcomes and limitations: For Type 1 diabetes patients, all four CD4+ subsets carried TCRB CDR3s that were moderately but significantly shorter.

Sequenced material consisted of expressed TCRB transcripts (all of the isolated RNA was reverse transcribed). Produced via immunoSEQ multiplex PCR; TCRdb's table is partial and in-frame only. The sample carries approximately 250,000 clones, approximately 25% recorded once. The antigens these receptors bind are not known. Source material: naive CD4+ T cells from blood. The source is a woman aged 30 to 39 with type 1 diabetes.

This chain joins TRBV7-9 and TRBJ2-1; 8 bases agree with TRBD1. With V trimmed by 7 bases and J by 4 bases, 12 bases remained unmatched. Germline V gene sequence: CDR1 SEHNR, CDR2 FQNEAQ (reference sequence). The CDR3 sequence is 16 residues long. The CDR3 DNA reads TGTGCCAGCAACAAAGACAGGGGAAGAGGGTACAATGAGCAGTTCTTC. This gives the protein CASNKDRGRGYNEQFF.

This chain joins TRBV30 and TRBJ2-7; TRBD2 matches at 7 bases. There are 12 residues in the CDR3. J lost 5 bases, V lost 5 bases, and 6 bases had no gene match. In germline, CDR1 is GTSNPN, CDR2 SVGIG (reference sequence). CDR3 amino acids: CAWGSAGDEQYF. CDR3 nucleotides: TGTGCCTGGGGATCCGCGGGAGACGAGCAGTACTTC.

The chain employs TRBV29-1 and TRBJ1-2, with TRBD1 identical over 9 bases. V lost 5 bases to trimming and J lost 4 bases; unmatched junction nucleotides: 8. The CDR3 is made up of 14 amino acids. Germline CDR1 is SQVTM and CDR2 is ANQGSEA. CDR3: CSVYGQGPVYGYTF. In DNA, the CDR3 is TGCAGCGTTTACGGACAGGGGCCAGTCTATGGCTACACCTTC.

The V gene is TRBV2, the J gene TRBJ1-2, with 7 bases fitting TRBD1. CDR1 is SNHLY and CDR2 is FYNNEI in the germline V gene. After removal of 5 bases from V and 5 bases from J, the junction contained 5 bases not matched to a gene. The CDR3 runs 13 residues. The DNA for the CDR3 is TGTGCCAGCAGTTCGGGACAGTCATATGGCTACACCTTC. Its translation: CASSSGQSYGYTF.

V usage is TRBV7-2 and J usage is TRBJ1-2; 8 positions match TRBD1. Germline CDR1 SGHTA, CDR2 FQGNSA. V was pared by 5 bases and J by 5 bases, with 10 bases of the junction left unmatched. The CDR3 runs 15 residues. Here the CDR3 DNA reads TGTGCCAGCAGCCCCTCAGGGGGCCTGCCGTATGGCTACACCTTC. Its translation is CASSPSGGLPYGYTF.

V and J are TRBV7-9 and TRBJ2-7, with D maybe TRBD1 (6 bases). V shed 1 base and J shed 5 bases, with 15 bases lying between them. This CDR3 comprises 15 residues. Germline CDR1 reads SEHNR; CDR2 reads FQNEAQ (reference sequence). The CDR3 bases are TGTGCCAGCAGCTTAGAGCCCAGACAGGCTCACGAGCAGTACTTC. Its protein product is CASSLEPRQAHEQYF.

A few counts support this clone. The V gene is TRBV6-5, the J gene TRBJ1-5, with a possible D match to TRBD1 (6 bases). The CDR3 has 14 amino acids. Looked up from germline, CDR1 is MNHEY and CDR2 is SVGAGI. Trimming removed 2 bases from V and 1 base from J, with 6 bases in between. The CDR3 sequence: CASSYGQSNQPQHF. The DNA for the CDR3 is TGTGCCAGCAGTTACGGACAGAGCAATCAGCCCCAGCATTTT.

This clone was observed a handful of times. The chain links TRBV5-1 to TRBJ1-1, with 9 bases lining up with TRBD1. The J segment lost 1 base and the V segment lost 4 bases, leaving 2 bases of the junction unmatched. This CDR3 comprises 14 residues. CDR1 is SGHRS, CDR2 YFSETQ, per germline. The CDR3 loop reads CASSADRGNTEAFF. The CDR3 nucleotides read TGCGCCAGCAGCGCGGACAGGGGGAACACTGAAGCTTTCTTT.

This clone was observed a single time. This chain uses TRBV30 with TRBJ1-2; 7 bases align to TRBD1. The CDR3 extends over 12 amino acids. Germline lookup yields CDR1 GTSNPN and CDR2 SVGIG (reference sequence). Germline trimming cut 3 bases from V and 8 bases from J; bases unmatched to any gene: 6. CDR3 nucleotide sequence: TGTGCCTGGAGGGACAGGTGGGAGGGCTACACCTTC. As protein: CAWRDRWEGYTF. The full variable domain, completed using reference TRBV30 and TRBJ1-2, is SQTIHQWPATLVQPVGSPLSLECTVEGTSNPNLYWYRQAAGRGLQLLFYSVGIGQISSEVPQNLSASRPQDRQFILSSKKLLLSDSGFYLCAWRDRWEGYTFGSGTRLTVV.

In this sample, this clone turned up a few times. V usage is TRBV5-4 and J usage is TRBJ2-1; D might be TRBD1 (5 bases). Germline CDR1 SGHNT, CDR2 YYREEE (reference sequence). The V end was cut by 0 bases, the J end by 8 bases, with 9 bases between. This CDR3 region has 13 residues. This CDR3 is CASSLGRADEQFF. CDR3 DNA sequence: TGTGCCAGCAGCTTGGGCAGGGCCGATGAGCAGTTCTTC.

V gene TRBV7-9 combines with J gene TRBJ1-1; 8 bases line up with TRBD1. V shed 5 bases and J 6 bases; nucleotides not matched to a gene: 14. The germline gives CDR1 SEHNR, CDR2 FQNEAQ (reference sequence). This CDR3 comprises 16 residues. DNA for the CDR3: TGTGCCAGCAGCCCTAGGACAGGGCTGGAGTTCGCTGAAGCTTTCTTT. Translated, it gives CASSPRTGLEFAEAFF. The full variable domain, completed using reference TRBV7-9 and TRBJ1-1, is DTGVSQNPRHKITKRGQNVTFRCDPISEHNRLYWYRQTLGQGPEFLTYFQNEAQLEKSRLLSDRFSAERPKGSFSTLEIQRTEQGDSAMYLCASSPRTGLEFAEAFFGQGTRLTVV.

Only a few counts were recorded for this clone. This chain joins TRBV9 and TRBJ1-1; D gene uncertain. CDR3 size: 13 residues. Germline CDR1 SGDLS, CDR2 YYNGEE. Trimming pared 3 bases from V and 3 bases from J, leaving 9 bases between. Here the CDR3 reads CASSARPDTEAFF. The CDR3, as DNA: TGTGCCAGCAGCGCGAGGCCGGACACTGAAGCTTTCTTT.

This clone was picked up a small number of times. V is TRBV6-5 and J is TRBJ2-1, with D maybe TRBD2 (6 bases). The V gene's germline CDR1 is MNHEY and CDR2 SVGAGI. This CDR3 contains 15 residues. V shed 2 bases and J shed 0 bases, with 8 bases lying between them. The CDR3 sequence is CASSYVGGSYNEQFF. The CDR3 bases are TGTGCCAGCAGTTACGTGGGGGGCTCCTACAATGAGCAGTTCTTC.

This clone was counted a few times. The chain is built from TRBV5-6 and TRBJ1-1, with D possibly TRBD1 on 5 matching bases. This CDR3 has 12 residues. V was pared by 8 bases and J by 1 base, with 9 bases between. Germline lookup yields CDR1 SGHDT and CDR2 YYEEEE. This CDR3 reads CASTGQNTEAFF. The CDR3 nucleotides read TGTGCCAGTACCGGACAGAACACTGAAGCTTTCTTT.

The chain is built from TRBV7-8 and TRBJ2-5; TRBD2 aligns across 7 bases. This CDR3 has 13 amino acids. Per the germline V gene, CDR1 is SGHVS and CDR2 is FQNEAQ. V gave up 2 bases and J gave up 4 bases; unmatched junction bases: 1. CDR3 sequence reads: CASSLPSGETQYF. In nucleotides, the CDR3 is TGTGCCAGCAGCTTACCTAGCGGAGAGACCCAGTACTTC.

The chain's CDR3 is CASSPPGQGASEQFF. DNA of the CDR3: TGTGCCAGCTCACCACCGGGACAGGGGGCCAGTGAGCAGTTCTTC. J is TRBJ2-1 and V is TRBV18; 12 positions match TRBD1. V shed 0 bases, J shed 9 bases, and the junction held 3 bases outside the gene matches. This CDR3 region has 15 residues. Germline loops: CDR1 KGHSH, CDR2 LQKENI.

This clone turned up a few times. The rearrangement joins TRBV4-2 to TRBJ1-1; 7 bases are shared with TRBD1. V trimming: 5 bases; J trimming: 3 bases; junction bases outside the gene matches: 3. This CDR3 has 13 residues. Germline CDR1 is LGHNA and CDR2 is YNFKEQ. The DNA of the CDR3 is TGTGCCAGCAGCTTAGACAGGGACACTGAAGCTTTCTTT. Amino acid sequence: CASSLDRDTEAFF.

This clone was detected only a few times. J is TRBJ1-1 and V is TRBV6-1, with 7 bases that match TRBD1. The CDR3 has 15 residues. Germline assignment: CDR1 MNHNS and CDR2 SASEGT. V gave up 6 bases and J gave up 5 bases; unmatched junction bases: 12. CDR3 sequence (DNA): TGTGCCAGCAGGGCCATGGGGGCAGGGGGGACTGAAGCTTTCTTT. Translating it yields CASRAMGAGGTEAFF.

This clone occurred a few times. This chain uses TRBV6-5 with TRBJ2-7; 9 bases map to TRBD2. The V gene's germline CDR1 is MNHEY and CDR2 SVGAGI. The CDR3 sequence is 15 residues long. The V and J ends lost 6 bases and 5 bases, in that order; junction bases with no gene match: 11. As DNA, the CDR3 is TGTGCCAGCAGCTACGAACTAGCGGGTTTCCACGAGCAGTACTTC. Its translation: CASSYELAGFHEQYF.

The J gene is TRBJ1-2, the V gene TRBV11-2, with a possible D match to TRBD1 (5 bases). Per the germline V gene, CDR1 is SGHAT and CDR2 is FQNNGV. The CDR3 has 14 residues. With 5 bases removed from V and 8 bases from J, the gap between germline ends came to 18 bases. Here the CDR3 reads CASSLAGGGYGYTF. The CDR3 DNA reads as TGTGCCAGCAGCCTCGCTGGGGGAGGCTACGGCTACACCTTC.

This clone was seen only a few times. The chain couples TRBV6-6 to TRBJ2-7; TRBD1 is a possible D gene (7 bases). The CDR3 spans 14 residues. Germline assignment: CDR1 MNHNY and CDR2 SVGAGI (reference sequence). Trimming took off 1 base at V and 5 bases at J, with 12 bases between the two ends. For the CDR3, the DNA is TGTGCCAGCAGTTACTTTCAGGGGGGCAACGAGCAGTACTTC. This gives the protein CASSYFQGGNEQYF.

The chain links TRBV9 to TRBJ2-2, with TRBD2 matching 11 bases. CDR1 SGDLS and CDR2 YYNGEE come from the germline V gene. J gave up 3 bases and V 4 bases, and 2 bases lay outside the gene matches. The CDR3 is 15 amino acids. The CDR3 DNA is TGTGCCAGCAGCATTAGCGGGAGGGACACCGGGGAGCTGTTTTTT. This translates into CASSISGRDTGELFF.

This clone was observed a handful of times. The rearrangement joins TRBV2 to TRBJ2-1; weak D call: TRBD2 (6 bases). The V end lost 4 bases, the J end lost 9 bases, and 13 bases lay between the germline ends. CDR1 is SNHLY and CDR2 is FYNNEI in the germline V gene. The CDR3 is 13 amino acids. CDR3 bases: TGTGCCAGCAGTGGATGGCGGGGCGGTGAGCAGTTCTTC. Translated: CASSGWRGGEQFF.

Only a few counts were recorded for this clone. This sequence joins TRBV4-2 and TRBJ2-1, with D possibly being TRBD2 (5 bases). Trimming left V 6 bases short and J 3 bases short, with 15 bases between. CDR3 length equals 15 residues. Germline CDR1 LGHNA, CDR2 YNFKEQ. CDR3 nucleotide sequence: TGTGCCAGCAGGGGAGAATCCCGCCTCTACAATGAGCAGTTCTTC. Amino acid sequence: CASRGESRLYNEQFF.

The chain couples TRBV5-4 to TRBJ2-5; 12 bases match TRBD2. The CDR3 is 14 amino acids. The trim removed 6 bases at V and 5 bases at J, leaving 5 bases unmatched. Germline CDR1 reads SGHNT; CDR2 reads YYREEE (reference sequence). The CDR3 region has the DNA TGTGCCAGCACCCCTCTAGCGGGAGGGGAGACCCAGTACTTC. Protein product: CASTPLAGGETQYF.

The chain couples TRBV9 to TRBJ1-1, with 7 bases matching TRBD1. V was clipped by 0 bases and J by 1 base; unmatched bases: 6. Germline V gives CDR1 SGDLS, CDR2 YYNGEE. This CDR3 has 16 residues. This CDR3 is CASSVGGGPTNTEAFF. In DNA form, the CDR3 reads TGTGCCAGCAGCGTAGGAGGGGGCCCAACGAACACTGAAGCTTTCTTT.

V and J are TRBV30 and TRBJ1-2, with 10 nucleotides matching TRBD1. Germline V gene sequence: CDR1 GTSNPN, CDR2 SVGIG (reference sequence). The J segment lost 4 bases and the V segment lost 8 bases, leaving 1 base of the junction unmatched. The CDR3 sequence is 11 residues long. The DNA for the CDR3 is TGTGCCGGGGACAGGGGCTATGGCTACACCTTC. Residues: CAGDRGYGYTF.

This clone has only a few counts. V and J are TRBV4-1 and TRBJ2-7; 11 bases line up with TRBD2. Trimming took 7 bases from V and 1 from J; bases not matched to a gene: 3. Germline CDR1 and CDR2: MGHRA and YSYEKL. The CDR3 sequence is 14 residues long. In DNA, the CDR3 is TGCGCCAGCAAAGGGACTAGCGGTTCCTACGAGCAGTACTTC. Protein: CASKGTSGSYEQYF.